This T cell receptor (beta chain) is drawn from a study of blood T cells in healthy people across ages. General observations from the study: As age increased, TCR beta diversity per million T cells fell in a roughly linear fashion. Diversity estimates drawn from one million T cells were deemed underestimates. TCR beta diversity correlated strongly with naive T cell percentage.

A sample-barcoded 5' primer and a J-beta primer mix were used in a second PCR of roughly 6 to 11 cycles. Using its own MiXCR run on the 5' RACE reads, TCRdb lists one record per CDR3 protein. This sample yields 1.5 million to 2 million distinct CDR3 sequences, of which 49% are seen a single time; 2.1% belongs to the top ten. The V gene's germline CDR1 is GTSNPN and CDR2 SVGIG (reference sequence). There are 17 residues in the CDR3. Trimming shortened V by 3 bases and J by 2 bases, and 23 bases separated the two germline ends. As for this clonotype: Its antigen remains unidentified.

The chain uses TRBV30 and TRBJ2-7; tentatively, D is TRBD2 (5 bases). The source of this sequence is a woman in her forties in good health. The sample consisted of blood. CDR3 protein: CAWRKGSSDFAPYEQYF. The CDR3 DNA reads as TGTGCCTGGAGAAAGGGAAGTAGCGATTTCGCCCCCTACGAGCAGTACTTC.